This T cell receptor (beta chain) was profiled in a study of cytomegalovirus exposure and HLA in healthy donors. Broader study findings: Sequence variants that were highly shared formed a cluster that was likely a sequencing artifact. Relative to equally common others, HLA-associated TCR beta chains showed greater clonal expansion in a later analysis.

CDR3 size: 16 residues. Trimming took 1 base from V and 5 from J; bases not matched to a gene: 8. Germline CDR1 and CDR2: SGHAT and FQNNGV. Regarding this clone: The antigen is not known.

The PCR had 60 Vbeta and 13 Jbeta primers. Only in-frame clones appear in the TCRdb table, and some are missing; sequencing was by immunoSEQ multiplex PCR. The table lists roughly 150,000 clones, roughly 83% of them singletons. Each donor was healthy, and each was a bone marrow donor. The sequenced sample was PBMCs. This sequence originates from a boy aged 2 to 9 in good health and CMV-seronegative. The chain links TRBV11-2 to TRBJ2-3, with 8 bases fitting TRBD2. The CDR3 DNA reads as TGTGCCAGCAGCTTAGGTCCAGCGGGAGCGGGAGATACGCAGTATTTT. Residues: CASSLGPAGAGDTQYF.